This is a list of T cell receptor beta chains from one sample in a study of OX40 agonist ivuxolimab in advanced cancers. Clones were sequenced by immunoSEQ multiplex PCR, and TCRdb holds only the in-frame ones, with some missing. The data contain tens of thousands of clones, 85% of them seen just once; the ten biggest clones take up about 4%. The material sequenced was CD4+ or CD8+ T cells sorted from blood, taken in a trial of the OX40 agonist ivuxolimab. Receptors originate from an adult with an advanced solid tumor such as melanoma, head and neck, liver or kidney cancer. Both conserved end residues are part of each CDR3. D genes are given only for firm matches. Clone size is given for some rows only: seen once, a few or many times, or a class if the clone is expanded.

cdr3_aa,cdr3_nt,j_call,clone_size,v_call,d_call
CASSLRGGGTGELFF,TGTGCCAGCAGCTTACGAGGGGGCGGAACCGGGGAGCTGTTTTTT,TRBJ2-2,.,TRBV7-3,TRBD1
CASSQWDGGYGYTF,TGCGCCAGCAGCCAGTGGGACGGGGGTTATGGCTACACCTTC,TRBJ1-2,.,TRBV4-3,.
CASGLYNEQFF,TGCGCCAGCGGCCTTTACAATGAGCAGTTCTTC,TRBJ2-1,few,TRBV5-1,.
CAISERGGRGNTEAFF,TGTGCCATCAGTGAGAGGGGGGGCAGGGGGAACACTGAAGCTTTCTTT,TRBJ1-1,.,TRBV10-3,.
CASSSDRVGGQPQHF,TGTGCCAGCAGCTCCGACAGGGTGGGAGGTCAGCCCCAGCATTTT,TRBJ1-5,once,TRBV28,TRBD1
CASSQDRGGLYNEQFF,TGCGCCAGCAGCCAAGATAGGGGGGGATTATACAATGAGCAGTTCTTC,TRBJ2-1,once,TRBV4-1,.
CASSWTSAAGGDEQFF,TGCGCCAGCAGTTGGACTAGCGCCGCGGGGGGGGATGAGCAGTTCTTC,TRBJ2-1,.,TRBV10-2,TRBD2
CASSLDRVNYEQYF,TGTGCCAGCAGCTTAGACAGGGTGAACTACGAGCAGTACTTC,TRBJ2-7,.,TRBV7-2,.
CASSKQRTYQETQYF,TGTGCCAGCAGTAAACAGCGGACGTACCAAGAGACCCAGTACTTC,TRBJ2-5,.,TRBV2,.
CASSLPSSYEQYF,TGTGCCAGCAGCTTACCTAGCTCCTACGAGCAGTACTTC,TRBJ2-7,.,TRBV11-1,.
CASSLGLAGRAETQYF,TGTGCCAGCAGCTTAGGGCTAGCGGGACGGGCGGAGACCCAGTACTTC,TRBJ2-5,.,TRBV7-9,TRBD2
CASSQDRGAGTRNEQFF,TGTGCCAGCAGCCAAGATCGGGGAGCGGGGACTAGGAATGAGCAGTTCTTC,TRBJ2-1,.,TRBV4-2,TRBD2
CASSQIKRQTYEQYF,TGTGCCAGCAGCCAAATAAAAAGACAAACCTACGAGCAGTACTTC,TRBJ2-7,.,TRBV27,.
CASGLSALEVTDTQYF,TGTGCCAGCGGGTTGTCAGCTCTAGAGGTCACAGATACGCAGTATTTT,TRBJ2-3,.,TRBV6-6,.
CASSGWAIGYNEQFF,TGTGCCAGCAGCGGTTGGGCCATAGGGTACAATGAGCAGTTCTTC,TRBJ2-1,.,TRBV9,.
CASRGTGRAKNIQYF,TGTGCCAGCAGGGGGACAGGGAGGGCCAAAAACATTCAGTACTTC,TRBJ2-4,.,TRBV2,TRBD1
CAWTRSREYGYTF,TGTGCCTGGACTCGATCTCGGGAATATGGCTACACCTTC,TRBJ1-2,.,TRBV30,.
CASSVGWGGNSPLHF,TGTGCCAGCAGCGTAGGATGGGGGGGTAATTCACCCCTCCACTTT,TRBJ1-6,once,TRBV9,.
CATSREYYGYTF,TGTGCCACCAGCAGGGAGTACTATGGCTACACCTTC,TRBJ1-2,.,TRBV15,.
CASSELGAGAQHF,TGTGCCAGCAGTGAACTGGGTGCGGGGGCCCAGCATTTT,TRBJ1-5,.,TRBV6-1,.
CATLPSREGRNEQFF,TGTGCCACTCTGCCCTCGCGGGAGGGCCGCAATGAGCAGTTCTTC,TRBJ2-1,.,TRBV6-5,TRBD2
CASGLDPGQLQETQYF,TGTGCTAGTGGTTTGGACCCCGGACAGTTACAAGAGACCCAGTACTTC,TRBJ2-5,.,TRBV12-5,.
CASSVAPGEAYEQYF,TGTGCCAGCAGCGTAGCCCCCGGGGAAGCCTACGAGCAGTACTTC,TRBJ2-7,.,TRBV9,.
CASSLDRASTDTQYF,TGTGCCAGCAGCTTGGATAGGGCGAGCACAGATACGCAGTATTTT,TRBJ2-3,once,TRBV5-4,.
CASSEGTGPYEQYF,TGTGCCAGCAGTGAAGGAACAGGTCCCTACGAGCAGTACTTC,TRBJ2-7,.,TRBV6-1,.
CASSPEGTTPTEQFF,TGTGCCAGCAGCCCAGAGGGGACGACCCCCACTGAGCAGTTCTTC,TRBJ2-1,.,TRBV9,.
CASSHLRVAYEQYF,TGTGCCAGCAGCCACCTCAGGGTTGCCTACGAGCAGTACTTC,TRBJ2-7,.,TRBV5-6,.
CASSGTSGSHEQFF,TGTGCCAGCAGCGGGACTAGCGGGAGTCATGAGCAGTTCTTC,TRBJ2-1,.,TRBV9,TRBD2
CASSLLGEVLYF,TGTGCCAGCAGCCTCCTGGGGGAGGTCCTATATTTT,TRBJ1-3,.,TRBV4-2,.
CASSLGRDTSYEQYF,TGCGCCAGCAGCTTGGGACGGGACACCAGTTACGAGCAGTACTTC,TRBJ2-7,.,TRBV5-1,.
CASGSRGAPTDTQYF,TGTGCCAGCGGGTCAAGGGGGGCGCCCACAGATACGCAGTATTTT,TRBJ2-3,once,TRBV5-5,.
CASSPWTGAGANVLTF,TGTGCCAGTAGTCCCTGGACGGGCGCTGGGGCCAACGTCCTGACTTTC,TRBJ2-6,.,TRBV19,.
CASSGGAWREDPHTQYF,TGCGCCAGCAGCGGGGGAGCGTGGCGGGAGGACCCGCATACGCAGTATTTT,TRBJ2-3,.,TRBV4-1,TRBD2
CASRVTQGGGNYGYTF,TGTGCCAGCAGGGTTACACAGGGTGGGGGTAACTATGGCTACACCTTC,TRBJ1-2,.,TRBV7-2,.
CASSPVQDSREDTIYF,TGTGCCAGCAGCCCCGTACAGGATTCGAGAGAGGACACCATATATTTT,TRBJ1-3,.,TRBV7-9,.
CASSLQRAINTQYF,TGTGCCAGCAGTCTCCAGCGGGCCATTAATACGCAGTATTTT,TRBJ2-3,.,TRBV6-5,.
CASRLVGAGAGNEQFF,.,TRBJ2-1,.,TRBV12-2,.
CASSQSQAGVYEQYF,TGTGCCAGCAGCCAATCACAAGCGGGAGTGTACGAGCAGTACTTC,TRBJ2-7,.,TRBV4-2,TRBD2
CASSINQGQPQHF,TGTGCCAGTAGTATCAATCAGGGGCAGCCCCAGCATTTT,TRBJ1-5,once,TRBV19,.
CASRTPGGGRNQPQHF,TGTGCCAGCAGAACACCGGGAGGGGGCCGCAATCAGCCCCAGCATTTT,TRBJ1-5,.,TRBV28,TRBD1
CASSRQGVFNTEAFF,TGCGCCAGCAGCAGACAGGGCGTTTTTAACACTGAAGCTTTCTTT,TRBJ1-1,.,TRBV5-1,TRBD1
CAMEGTGPADTQYF,TGTGCCATGGAGGGGACAGGGCCCGCAGATACGCAGTATTTT,TRBJ2-3,once,TRBV5-4,TRBD1
CASSSPLPSGAYNEQFF,TGTGCCAGCAGTTCACCTCTCCCTAGCGGAGCCTACAATGAGCAGTTCTTC,TRBJ2-1,.,TRBV28,TRBD2
CASKGTSGFTGELFF,TGCGCCAGCAAAGGCACTAGCGGATTCACCGGGGAGCTGTTTTTT,TRBJ2-2,.,TRBV5-1,TRBD2
CASSDRDASYEQYF,TGTGCCAGCAGCGACCGGGACGCGTCCTACGAGCAGTACTTC,TRBJ2-7,.,TRBV9,.
CASSINGPPPRAEFF,TGTGCCAGCAGCATTAATGGACCCCCTCCTCGAGCGGAGTTCTTC,TRBJ2-1,.,TRBV5-6,.
CASSLALAGGGETQYF,TGTGCCAGCAGCTTAGCGCTAGCGGGAGGGGGAGAGACCCAGTACTTC,TRBJ2-5,few,TRBV7-9,TRBD2
CASSDSRAAAASEQYF,TGTGCCAGCAGCGACAGCAGGGCGGCGGCGGCGTCCGAGCAGTACTTC,TRBJ2-7,few,TRBV7-9,.
CASSLAGAYEQFF,TGTGCCAGCAGTTTGGCAGGGGCATACGAGCAGTTCTTC,TRBJ2-1,.,TRBV28,.
CASSLETSGSYEQYF,TGTGCCAGCAGCTTAGAGACTAGCGGGAGTTACGAGCAGTACTTC,TRBJ2-7,.,TRBV7-2,TRBD2
CASSLLARAYEQYF,TGTGCCAGCAGCTTACTAGCGCGGGCCTACGAGCAGTACTTC,TRBJ2-7,.,TRBV11-2,.
CASSQAGTGWAYGYTF,TGCGCCAGCAGCCAGGCCGGAACAGGGTGGGCCTATGGCTACACCTTC,TRBJ1-2,.,TRBV4-1,.
CASSRGLAGSYEQYF,TGTGCCAGCAGCCGAGGACTAGCGGGATCCTACGAGCAGTACTTC,TRBJ2-7,.,TRBV6-5,TRBD2